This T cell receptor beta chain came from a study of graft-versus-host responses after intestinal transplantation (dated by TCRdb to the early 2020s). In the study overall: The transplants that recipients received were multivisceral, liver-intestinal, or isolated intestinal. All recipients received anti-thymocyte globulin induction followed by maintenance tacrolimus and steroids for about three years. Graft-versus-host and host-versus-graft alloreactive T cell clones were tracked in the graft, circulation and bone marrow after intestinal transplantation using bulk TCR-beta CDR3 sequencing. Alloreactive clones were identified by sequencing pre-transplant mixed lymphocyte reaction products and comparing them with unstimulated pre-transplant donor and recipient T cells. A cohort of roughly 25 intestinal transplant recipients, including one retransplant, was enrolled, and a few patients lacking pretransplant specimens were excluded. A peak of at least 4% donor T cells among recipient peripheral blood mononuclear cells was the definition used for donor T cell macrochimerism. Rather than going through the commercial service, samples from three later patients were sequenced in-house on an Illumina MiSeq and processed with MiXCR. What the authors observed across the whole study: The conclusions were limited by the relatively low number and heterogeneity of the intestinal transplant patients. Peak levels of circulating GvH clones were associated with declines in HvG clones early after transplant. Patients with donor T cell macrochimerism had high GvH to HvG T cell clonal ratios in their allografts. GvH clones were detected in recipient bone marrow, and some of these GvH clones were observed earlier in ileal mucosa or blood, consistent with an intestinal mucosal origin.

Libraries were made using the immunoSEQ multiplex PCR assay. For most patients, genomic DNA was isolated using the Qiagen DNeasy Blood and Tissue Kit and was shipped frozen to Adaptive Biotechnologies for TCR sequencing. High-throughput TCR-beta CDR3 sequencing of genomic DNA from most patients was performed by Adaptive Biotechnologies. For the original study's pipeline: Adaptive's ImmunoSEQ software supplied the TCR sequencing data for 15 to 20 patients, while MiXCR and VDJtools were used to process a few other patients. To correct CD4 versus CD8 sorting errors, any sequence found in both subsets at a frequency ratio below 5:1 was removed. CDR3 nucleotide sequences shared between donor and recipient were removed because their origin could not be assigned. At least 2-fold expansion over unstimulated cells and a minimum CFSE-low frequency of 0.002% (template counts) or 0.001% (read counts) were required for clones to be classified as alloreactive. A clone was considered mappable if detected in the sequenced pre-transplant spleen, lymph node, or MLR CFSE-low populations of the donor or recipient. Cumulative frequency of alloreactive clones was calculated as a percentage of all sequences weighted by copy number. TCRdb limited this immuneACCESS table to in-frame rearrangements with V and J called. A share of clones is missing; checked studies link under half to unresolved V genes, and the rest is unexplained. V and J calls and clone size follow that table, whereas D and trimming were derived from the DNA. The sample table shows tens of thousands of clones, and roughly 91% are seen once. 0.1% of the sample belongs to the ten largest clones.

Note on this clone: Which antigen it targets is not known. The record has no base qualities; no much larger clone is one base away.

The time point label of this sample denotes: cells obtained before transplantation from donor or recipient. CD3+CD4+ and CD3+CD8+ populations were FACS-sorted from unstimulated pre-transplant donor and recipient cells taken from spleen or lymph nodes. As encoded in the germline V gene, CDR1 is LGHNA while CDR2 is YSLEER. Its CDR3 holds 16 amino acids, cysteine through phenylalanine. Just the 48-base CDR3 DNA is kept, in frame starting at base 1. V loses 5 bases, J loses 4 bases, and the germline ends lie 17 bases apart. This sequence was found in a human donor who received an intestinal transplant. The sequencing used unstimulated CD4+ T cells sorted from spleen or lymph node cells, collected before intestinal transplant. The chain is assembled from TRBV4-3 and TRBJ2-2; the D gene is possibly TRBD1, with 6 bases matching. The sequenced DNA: TGCGCCAGCAGCGTTGTCAGGGGTATAGTCACCGGGGAGCTGTTTTTT. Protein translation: CASSVVRGIVTGELFF.